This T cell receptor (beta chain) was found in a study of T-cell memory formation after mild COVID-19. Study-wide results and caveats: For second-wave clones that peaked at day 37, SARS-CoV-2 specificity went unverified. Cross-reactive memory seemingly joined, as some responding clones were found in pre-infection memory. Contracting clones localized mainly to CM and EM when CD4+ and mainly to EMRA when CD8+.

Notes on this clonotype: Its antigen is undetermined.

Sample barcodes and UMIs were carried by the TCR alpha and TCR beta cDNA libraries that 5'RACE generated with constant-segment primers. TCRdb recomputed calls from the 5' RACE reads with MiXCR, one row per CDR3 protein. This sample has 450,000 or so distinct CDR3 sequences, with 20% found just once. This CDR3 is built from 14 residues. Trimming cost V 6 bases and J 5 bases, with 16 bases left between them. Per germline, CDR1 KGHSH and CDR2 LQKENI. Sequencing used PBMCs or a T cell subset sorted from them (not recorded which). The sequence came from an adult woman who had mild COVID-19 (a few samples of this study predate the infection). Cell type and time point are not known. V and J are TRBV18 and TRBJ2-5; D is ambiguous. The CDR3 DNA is TGTGCCAGCTCGGCCGTGGCTGCGCGGGAGACCCAGTACTTC. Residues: CASSAVAARETQYF. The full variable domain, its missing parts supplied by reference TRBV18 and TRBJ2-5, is NAGVMQNPRHLVRRRGQEARLRCSPMKGHSHVYWYRQLPEEGLKFMVYLQKENIIDESGMPKERFSAEFPKEGPSILRIQQVVRGDSAAYFCASSAVAARETQYFGPGTRLLVL.